This T cell receptor (beta chain) originates from a study of blood T cell repertoires in COVID-19. Study overall: Sites in the United States, Italy and Spain provided acute and convalescent COVID-19 samples.

Individuals aged about 18 to 90 years were recruited from roughly 23 US areas. The method was immunoSEQ multiplex PCR; TCRdb's version includes in-frame clones alone and lacks a portion of them. The table lists 200,000 to 250,000 clones, around 83% of them singletons. The V and J ends lost 2 bases and 7 bases, in that order; junction bases with no gene match: 4. The CDR3 has 14 residues. The germline V gene has CDR1 SGHTA and CDR2 FQGNSA. This TCR derives from a woman between 40 and 50 years old who had recovered from COVID-19. Sequencing used PBMCs or T cells enriched from blood (not recorded which). The V gene is TRBV7-2, the J gene TRBJ2-1, with TRBD2 identical over 8 bases. CDR3 residues: CASSLNLAGNEQFF. In DNA form, the CDR3 reads TGTGCCAGCAGCTTAAACTTAGCGGGGAATGAGCAGTTCTTC.